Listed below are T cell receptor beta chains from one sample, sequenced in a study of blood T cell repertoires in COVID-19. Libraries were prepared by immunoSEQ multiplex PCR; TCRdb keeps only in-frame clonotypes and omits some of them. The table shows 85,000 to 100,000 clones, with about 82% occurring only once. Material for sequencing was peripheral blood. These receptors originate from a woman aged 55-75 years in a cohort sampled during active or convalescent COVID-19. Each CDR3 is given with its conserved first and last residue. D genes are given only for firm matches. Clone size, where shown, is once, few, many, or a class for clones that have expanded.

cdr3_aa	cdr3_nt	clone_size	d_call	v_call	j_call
CASSLVAGGNQPQHF	TGCGCCAGCAGCTTGGTTGCAGGGGGGAATCAGCCCCAGCATTTT	.	TRBD1	TRBV5-1	TRBJ1-5
CASSLSLIAGAVDTQYF	TGTGCCAGCAGCTTGTCCTTAATAGCGGGGGCTGTGGATACGCAGTATTTT	few	TRBD2	TRBV5-8	TRBJ2-3
CASSQTLRTGKFF	TGTGCCAGCAGCCAAACCTTACGGACAGGAAAGTTCTTC	.	TRBD1	TRBV14	TRBJ2-1
CASSPPRGGQETQYF	TGTGCCAGCAGTCCCCCGCGGGGAGGGCAAGAGACCCAGTACTTC	.	TRBD2	TRBV5-4	TRBJ2-5
CASSSHPSGSYEQYF	TGTGCCAGCAGTTCCCATCCTAGCGGCTCCTACGAGCAGTACTTC	.	TRBD2	TRBV6-5	TRBJ2-7
CSVEQGSADTQYF	TGCAGCGTTGAACAGGGATCTGCAGATACGCAGTATTTT	.	.	TRBV29-1	TRBJ2-3
CASISSYTDTQYF	TGTGCCAGCATTAGTTCCTACACAGATACGCAGTATTTT	.	.	TRBV28	TRBJ2-3
CASSWTGGGGYTF	TGTGCCAGCAGCTGGACAGGGGGCGGTGGCTACACCTTC	.	TRBD1	TRBV5-8	TRBJ1-2
CASSPPPSRAINTEAFF	TGCGCCAGCAGCCCTCCGCCCTCCCGCGCAATCAACACTGAAGCTTTCTTT	.	.	TRBV4-1	TRBJ1-1
CASSRTGRYEQYF	TGTGCCAGCAGCCGAACGGGTCGCTACGAGCAGTACTTC	.	.	TRBV3-1/TRBV3-2	TRBJ2-7
CASSSWGLERYEQYF	TGTGCCAGCAGTTCATGGGGACTAGAGAGATACGAGCAGTACTTC	.	TRBD2	TRBV28	TRBJ2-7
CASSPQGFEGYTF	TGCGCCAGCAGCCCTCAGGGTTTCGAGGGCTACACCTTC	.	.	TRBV5-1	TRBJ1-2
CASSIRGEQFF	TGTGCCAGTAGTATCCGGGGTGAGCAGTTCTTC	.	.	TRBV19	TRBJ2-1
CASSFDSNTEAFF	TGTGCCAGCAGCTTTGACAGTAACACTGAAGCTTTCTTT	.	.	TRBV7-8	TRBJ1-1
CATPDTPFYVQYF	TGTGCCACCCCGGACACTCCCTTTTACGTGCAGTACTTC	once	.	TRBV27	TRBJ2-7
CASSPGGGLAGEQYF	TGTGCCAGTAGTCCAGGGGGCGGGCTGGCCGGCGAGCAGTACTTC	.	TRBD1	TRBV19	TRBJ2-7
CASSRDRNTEAFF	TGTGCCAGCTCGCGGGACAGGAACACTGAAGCTTTCTTT	.	TRBD1	TRBV18	TRBJ1-1
CATQIRQGAMNTEAFF	TGCGCCACCCAGATAAGACAGGGAGCTATGAACACTGAAGCTTTCTTT	.	TRBD1	TRBV10-2	TRBJ1-1
CASSRFTGNTIYF	TGTGCCAGCAGTCGATTTACTGGAAACACCATATATTTT	.	.	TRBV6-6	TRBJ1-3
CAIRTASGRGNTGELFF	TGTGCCATCAGAACCGCTAGCGGGAGAGGTAACACCGGGGAGCTGTTTTTT	.	TRBD2	TRBV10-3	TRBJ2-2
CASSPHGLAGSFSYEQYF	TGCGCCAGCAGCCCCCACGGACTAGCGGGGTCTTTCTCCTACGAGCAGTACTTC	.	TRBD2	TRBV4-1	TRBJ2-7
CASSLLGTDYGYTF	TGTGCCAGCAGTTTACTCGGGACTGATTATGGCTACACCTTC	once	.	TRBV28	TRBJ1-2
CASSLVAGITDTQYF	TGTGCCAGCAGCTTAGTAGCGGGGATCACAGATACGCAGTATTTT	.	TRBD2	TRBV7-9	TRBJ2-3
CASSLLQGMNTGELFF	TGTGCCAGCAGCCTCCTCCAGGGCATGAACACCGGGGAGCTGTTTTTT	.	.	TRBV27	TRBJ2-2
CASRSPLTSAQETQYF	TGTGCCAGCAGGAGCCCTCTGACTAGCGCCCAAGAGACCCAGTACTTC	.	TRBD2	TRBV27	TRBJ2-5
CATADRGRSLPQHF	TGTGCCACAGCGGACAGGGGTAGATCATTGCCCCAGCATTTT	.	TRBD1	TRBV28	TRBJ1-5
CASSQVRGSYEQYF	TGCGCCAGCAGCCAAGTCCGAGGGAGTTACGAGCAGTACTTC	.	.	TRBV4-1	TRBJ2-7
CASSQGEGALNIQYF	TGTGCCAGCAGCCAAGGAGAGGGGGCGTTAAACATTCAGTACTTC	.	TRBD1	TRBV3-1/TRBV3-2	TRBJ2-4
CSVEQGGNEQYF	TGCAGCGTTGAACAGGGAGGGAACGAGCAGTACTTC	once	TRBD2	TRBV29-1	TRBJ2-7
CSADRGRAETQYF	TGCAGCGCCGACAGGGGTCGGGCAGAGACCCAGTACTTC	.	TRBD1	TRBV29-1	TRBJ2-5
CASSEGRLAGKETQYF	TGCGCCAGCAGTGAGGGTAGGCTAGCGGGGAAAGAGACCCAGTACTTC	.	TRBD2	TRBV10-1	TRBJ2-5
CASSSSGANTDTQYF	TGTGCCAGCAGCTCCAGCGGGGCGAACACAGATACGCAGTATTTT	.	TRBD2	TRBV7-3	TRBJ2-3
CSASESDRGTYGYTF	TGCAGTGCTAGTGAGTCCGACAGGGGGACATATGGCTACACCTTC	.	TRBD1	TRBV20-1	TRBJ1-2
CASSPPGADKQYF	TGTGCCAGCTCTCCTCCTGGGGCGGACAAGCAGTACTTC	.	.	TRBV18	TRBJ2-7
CASSFGGGEETQYF	TGCGCCAGCAGCTTTGGTGGGGGGGAAGAGACCCAGTACTTC	.	TRBD2	TRBV5-1	TRBJ2-5
CASSPGGDYGYTF	TGTGCCAGCTCACCAGGGGGCGACTATGGCTACACCTTC	.	.	TRBV18	TRBJ1-2
CASSPAGAQETQYF	TGTGCCAGCAGCCCCGCAGGGGCCCAAGAGACCCAGTACTTC	few	.	TRBV5-4	TRBJ2-5